What follows are 18 T cell receptor beta chains derived from one specimen sequenced in a study of molecular identifiers for immune sequencing clone quantification. TCRdb fed the PCR reads into MiXCR, producing one record per CDR3 protein. This table holds about 630,000 distinct CDR3 sequences, approximately 24% found once. Sequencing was carried out using naive CD8+ T cells from blood, with Jurkat cell RNA spiked in. Indicated subset: FACS-sorted CD8+CD4-CCR7+CD45RA+ naive T cells. These receptors originate from a human donor in good health. Some libraries in this study had Jurkat cell RNA spiked in.

The CDR3 reads CASSQVGDNNQPQHF. The CDR3 bases are TGCGCCAGCAGCCAAGTGGGGGACAACAATCAGCCCCAGCATTTT. The chain uses TRBV4-1 and TRBJ1-5, with D tentatively TRBD1 (6 bases). CDR3 length equals 15 residues. Trimming pared 1 base from V and 3 bases from J, leaving 10 bases between. Germline CDR1 is MGHRA and CDR2 is YSYEKL.

The V and J genes are TRBV13 and TRBJ2-1; 8 bases line up with TRBD2. Germline V gives CDR1 PRHDT, CDR2 FYEKMQ (reference sequence). Trimming cost V 5 bases and J 5 bases; bases outside gene matches: 11. The CDR3 loop spans 16 amino acids. CDR3 region: CASSPTSGGHHNEQFF. The CDR3, as DNA: TGTGCCAGCAGCCCCACTAGCGGAGGACATCACAATGAGCAGTTCTTC.

The chain is built from TRBV27 and TRBJ1-5, with D perhaps matching TRBD1 (5 bases). The CDR3 is made up of 15 amino acids. The germline gives CDR1 MNHEY, CDR2 SMNVEV (reference sequence). The V end was cut by 2 bases, the J end by 2 bases, with 10 bases between. The CDR3 DNA is TGTGCCAGCAGTTTAATAGGGGCGGGCAATCAGCCCCAGCATTTT. Its translation: CASSLIGAGNQPQHF.

Comments on this clonotype: This likely comes from a read error, as the CDR3 has no conserved phenylalanine or tryptophan at its end. This sequence joins TRBV3-1 and TRBJ2-3; D not resolved. The CDR3 loop spans 14 amino acids. Trimming took 0 bases from V and 0 from J, leaving 4 bases between them. CDR1 is LGHDT, CDR2 YNNKEL, per germline (reference sequence). CDR3 nucleotides: TGTGCCAGCAGCCAAGAGACTAGCACAGATACGCAGTATTAT. Translating gives CASSQETSTDTQYY.

This clonotype was counted between two and nine times. A read error may be the cause here, since a much bigger clone is one base away. The chain is built from TRBV25-1 and TRBJ2-5; D remains unclear. The germline gives CDR1 MGHDK, CDR2 SYGVNS. CDR3 size: 11 residues. The CDR3 DNA is TGTGCCAGCAGTGATGGAGTGACCCGGCTCTTC. It yields the protein CASSDGVTRLF. Variable domain in full (rest from reference TRBV25-1 and TRBJ2-5): EADIYQTPRYLVIGTGKKITLECSQTMGHDKMYWYQQDPGMELHLIHYSYGVNSTEKGDLSSESTVSRIRTEHFPLTLESARPSHTSQYLCASSDGVTRLFGPGTRLLVL.

The sample holds many counts of this clonotype. V gene TRBV7-6 combines with J gene TRBJ1-1; TRBD1 is a possible D gene (5 bases). Germline assignment: CDR1 SGHVS and CDR2 FNYEAQ. V lost 1 base, J lost 3 bases, and 12 bases lay in between. CDR3 length equals 15 residues. Here the CDR3 reads CASSLVDSFHTEAFF. CDR3 DNA sequence: TGTGCCAGCAGCTTAGTAGACAGCTTTCACACTGAAGCTTTCTTT.

For this clonotype: A much more abundant neighbour one base away suggests this may be a read error. The V and J genes are TRBV12-3 or TRBV12-4 and TRBJ2-5; 8 nucleotides line up with TRBD2. Germline trimming cut 3 bases from V and 4 bases from J; bases unmatched to any gene: 4. CDR3 size: 14 residues. CDR3 region: CASSFTSGTETQYF. As DNA, the CDR3 is TGTGCCAGCAGTTTTACTAGCGGCACAGAGACCCAGTACTTC.

This clonotype has a count of ten or more. J is TRBJ2-2 and V is TRBV28; 8 positions match TRBD2. From germline, CDR1 is MDHEN and CDR2 SYDVKM. This CDR3 contains 15 residues. V was pared by 3 bases and J by 1 base, with 1 base of the junction left unmatched. CDR3 bases: TGTGCCAGCAGTTTCACTAGCGGGAACACCGGGGAGCTGTTTTTT. Protein product: CASSFTSGNTGELFF.

This clonotype was recorded many times. The chain employs TRBV28 and TRBJ2-4; D is possibly TRBD2 (6 bases). CDR1 is MDHEN and CDR2 is SYDVKM in the germline V gene. V was cut by 6 bases and J by 9 bases, with 21 bases left in between. This CDR3 comprises 15 residues. The CDR3 loop reads CASSRRLDGIGIQYF. CDR3 coding DNA: TGTGCCAGCAGCCGACGACTAGACGGGATCGGCATTCAGTACTTC.

This clonotype has just a few counts. The chain uses TRBV24-1 and TRBJ2-1; possible D gene TRBD1, 6 bases. The CDR3 extends over 13 amino acids. Germline-derived CDR1 and CDR2 are KGHDR and SFDVKD. Deletions cut 12 bases from V and 2 bases from J, with 13 bases between. The CDR3 loop is CASGQPPYNEQFF. The DNA for the CDR3 is TGTGCCTCTGGACAGCCTCCCTACAATGAGCAGTTCTTC.

V is TRBV12-3 or TRBV12-4 and J is TRBJ1-4; unclear D gene. The length of the CDR3 is 11 residues. V was cut by 3 bases and J by 14 bases, with 10 bases left in between. The CDR3 coding sequence is TGTGCCAGCAGTTTGGGTGAATTCCTGTTTTTT. Protein sequence: CASSLGEFLFF.

About this clonotype: Relative to the germline gene, one junction end is altered; a read error may explain this. The V call is TRBV5-3, the J call TRBJ2-7; D ambiguous. TRBV5-3 belongs to the ORF category, with a function that is uncertain. This CDR3 is 15 amino acids long. The DNA of the CDR3 is TGTGCCAGCAGCTTGTCTCGTTCAGGTGCTGGCGAGCAGTACTTC. It encodes CASSLSRSGAGEQYF.

The sample holds many counts of this clonotype. The CDR3 region is CASSYSLRPRYGYTF. CDR3 DNA sequence: TGTGCCAGCAGTTACTCGCTTCGACCCCGCTATGGCTACACCTTC. The V and J genes are TRBV6-2 or TRBV6-3 and TRBJ1-2, with unresolved D. This CDR3 region has 15 residues. Germline lookup yields CDR1 MNHEY and CDR2 SVGEGT. Trimming removed 0 bases at V and 4 bases at J, with 12 bases between.

This clonotype was detected only a few times. The chain links TRBV24-1 to TRBJ2-2; tentatively, D is TRBD1 or TRBD2 (5 bases each). V was pared by 3 bases and J by 6 bases, with 16 bases between. Germline V CDR1 and CDR2: KGHDR, SFDVKD. The CDR3 covers 16 residues. The CDR3 region has the DNA TGTGCCACCAGTGATGGTCCAGGGAGTAATGCCGGGGAGCTGTTTTTT. This codes for CATSDGPGSNAGELFF.

Turning to this clonotype: It is likely a read error, because the conserved phenylalanine at the end of the CDR3 is missing. The chain combines TRBV5-5 with TRBJ2-7; TRBD1 agrees at 10 bases. The CDR3 covers 17 residues. The V gene's germline CDR1 is SGHKS and CDR2 YYEKEE (reference sequence). After removal of 3 bases from V and 4 bases from J, the junction contained 13 bases not matched to a gene. The CDR3 reads CASSSPEATGGVYEQYY. The CDR3 nucleotides are TGTGCCAGCAGCTCGCCGGAAGCGACAGGGGGCGTTTACGAGCAGTACTAC.

Worth noting for this clonotype: A much larger clone lies a single base off, so this may be a read error. The V call is TRBV7-9, the J call TRBJ2-3; D is possibly TRBD2 (5 bases). The CDR3 contains 15 residues. CDR1 and CDR2 (germline): SEHNR, FQNEAQ (reference sequence). CDR3 residues: CASSQTPSGSDTQCF. DNA of the CDR3: TGTGCCAGCAGCCAGACTCCCTCGGGGTCAGATACGCAGTGTTTT. Drawing the rest from reference TRBV7-9 and TRBJ2-3, the complete variable domain is DTGVSQNPRHKITKRGQNVTFRCDPISEHNRLYWYRQTLGQGPEFLTYFQNEAQLEKSRLLSDRFSAERPKGSFSTLEIQRTEQGDSAMYLCASSQTPSGSDTQCFGPGTRLTVL.

This clonotype was picked up a small number of times. The chain links TRBV7-2 to TRBJ1-1; 7 bases are shared with TRBD1. V lost 7 bases, J lost 4 bases, and 15 bases stayed unmatched. Germline CDR1 reads SGHTA; CDR2 reads FQGNSA. This CDR3 region has 16 residues. CDR3 residues: CASNFDRDKMITEAFF. CDR3 DNA: TGTGCCAGCAACTTCGACAGGGATAAAATGATCACTGAAGCTTTCTTT. Full variable domain (missing parts from reference TRBV7-2 and TRBJ1-1): GAGVSQSPSNKVTEKGKDVELRCDPISGHTALYWYRQSLGQGLEFLIYFQGNSAPDKSGLPSDRFSAERTGGSVSTLTIQRTQQEDSAVYLCASNFDRDKMITEAFFGQGTRLTVV.

This clonotype has just one count. This may be a read error, as it is one base from a much larger clone. The chain links TRBV20-1 to TRBJ1-1, with a weak D call TRBD1 (6 bases). The CDR3 sequence is 16 residues long. Germline CDR1 is DFQATT and CDR2 is SNEGSKA (reference sequence). The CDR3 DNA is TGCAGTGCTAGAGAGCCCGTTCGGGGGCGCTTCACTGAAACTTTCTTT. It is translated as CSAREPVRGRFTETFF.